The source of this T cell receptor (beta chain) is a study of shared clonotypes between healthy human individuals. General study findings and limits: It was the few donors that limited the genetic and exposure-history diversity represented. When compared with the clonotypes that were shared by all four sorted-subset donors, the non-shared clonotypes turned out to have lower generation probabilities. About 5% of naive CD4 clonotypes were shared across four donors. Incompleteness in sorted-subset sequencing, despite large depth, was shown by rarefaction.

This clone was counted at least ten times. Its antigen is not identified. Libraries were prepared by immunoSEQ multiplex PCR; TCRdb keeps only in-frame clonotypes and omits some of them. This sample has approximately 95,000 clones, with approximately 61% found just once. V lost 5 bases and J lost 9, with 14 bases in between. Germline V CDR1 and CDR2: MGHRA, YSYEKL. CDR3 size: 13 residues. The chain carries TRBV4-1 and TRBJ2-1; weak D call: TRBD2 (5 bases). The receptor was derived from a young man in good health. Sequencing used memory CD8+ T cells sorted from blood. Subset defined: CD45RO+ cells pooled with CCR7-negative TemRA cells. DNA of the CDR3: TGCGCCAGCAGCTCCAGGTTGGGGAGTGAGCAGTTCTTC. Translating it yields CASSSRLGSEQFF.